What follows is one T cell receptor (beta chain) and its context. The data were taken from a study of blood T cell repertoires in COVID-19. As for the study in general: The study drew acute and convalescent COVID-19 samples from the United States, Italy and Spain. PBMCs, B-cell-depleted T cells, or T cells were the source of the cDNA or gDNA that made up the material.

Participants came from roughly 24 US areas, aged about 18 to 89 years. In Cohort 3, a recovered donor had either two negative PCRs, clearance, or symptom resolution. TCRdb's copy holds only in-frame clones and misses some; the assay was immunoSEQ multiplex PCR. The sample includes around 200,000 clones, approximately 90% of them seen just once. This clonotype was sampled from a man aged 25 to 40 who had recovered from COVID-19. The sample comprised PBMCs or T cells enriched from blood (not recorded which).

The CDR3 nucleotides read TGTGCCAGCAGTTACGGGAGGGGGAATGGCAATCAGCCCCAGCATTTT. Amino acids: CASSYGRGNGNQPQHF. The rearrangement joins TRBV6-5 to TRBJ1-5, with D maybe TRBD1 (6 bases). Germline CDR1 reads MNHEY; CDR2 reads SVGAGI. The CDR3 covers 16 residues. The V end lost 2 bases, the J end lost 2 bases, and 13 bases lay between the germline ends.